One sample yielded the 20 T cell receptor beta chains listed below, sequenced in a study of blood T cell repertoires in COVID-19 (dated by TCRdb to the early 2020s). Receptors were amplified or captured by the immunoSEQ multiplex PCR assay. TCRdb provides this immuneACCESS table in a form limited to in-frame rearrangements. Some clones are lacking; in checked studies, under half of them reflect an unresolved V gene, and why the rest are absent is not known. This sample gives some 110,000 clones in total; over 75% of them show up just once. Under 3% of the sample rests with the top ten. Sequenced material: peripheral blood. These receptors all stem from a man over 45 with acute or convalescent COVID-19.

The chain uses TRBV7-9 and TRBJ1-4; 10 bases are a match to TRBD1. The CDR3 is made up of 15 amino acids. Germline trimming cut 5 bases from V and 5 bases from J; bases unmatched to any gene: 5. Germline V gene data show CDR1 as SEHNR and CDR2 as FQNEAQ (reference sequence). CDR3 nucleotides: TGTGCCAGCAGCCCGCCGGGACAGGGGAATGAAAAACTGTTTTTT. The encoded protein is CASSPPGQGNEKLFF.

The table lists this clone with a few counts. This chain joins TRBV3-1 (or the pseudogene TRBV3-2) and TRBJ2-2, with D perhaps matching TRBD2 (6 bases). The V gene lost 2 bases and the J gene lost 5 bases, with 15 bases spanning the gap. The CDR3 sequence is 16 residues long. Germline V gives CDR1 LGHDT, CDR2 YNNKEL (reference sequence). CDR3 coding DNA: TGTGCCAGCAGCCAACTCTGGGGAGGTGGGACCGGGGAGCTGTTTTTT. This translates into CASSQLWGGGTGELFF.

In DNA, the CDR3 is TGTGCCAGCAGCCCTACAGGGAACGAGCAGTACTTC. It translates to CASSPTGNEQYF. The chain carries TRBV27 and TRBJ2-7; D is possibly TRBD1 (6 bases). The germline CDR1 and CDR2 sequences are MNHEY and SMNVEV (reference sequence). Trimming cost V 6 bases and J 5 bases, with 11 bases left between them. The CDR3 has 12 residues.

The chain recombines TRBV6-5 with TRBJ2-7, with D perhaps TRBD2 (5 bases). Per germline, CDR1 MNHEY and CDR2 SVGAGI. The CDR3 is made up of 16 amino acids. The V and J ends lost 2 bases and 3 bases respectively, with 17 bases between them. CDR3 loop: CASSYRWGELGYEQYF. The CDR3 DNA follows: TGTGCCAGCAGTTACAGGTGGGGAGAGTTGGGCTACGAGCAGTACTTC.

The chain has TRBV19 and TRBJ2-7; 8 bases are shared with TRBD2. J lost 2 bases, V lost 2 bases, and 2 bases had no gene match. The length of the CDR3 is 14 residues. Germline values: CDR1 LNHDA, CDR2 SQIVND (reference sequence). The DNA of the CDR3 is TGTGCCAGTAGTATATCGCGGGAGGCCTACGAGCAGTACTTC. The encoded protein is CASSISREAYEQYF.

The CDR3 nucleotides read TGCGCCAGCAGCCAAGAGGGCAGTCCCTCTGGGGCCAACGTCCTGACTTTC. Its translation is CASSQEGSPSGANVLTF. This rearrangement joins TRBV4-1 to TRBJ2-6; D uncertain. Trimming pared 0 bases from V and 0 bases from J, leaving 9 bases between. The CDR3 runs 17 residues. CDR1 is MGHRA and CDR2 is YSYEKL in the germline V gene.

The rearrangement uses TRBV11-2 and TRBJ2-7; 7 nucleotides agree with TRBD1. CDR1 is SGHAT and CDR2 is FQNNGV in the germline V gene. The ends lost 5 bases at V and 0 bases at J; junction bases unmatched: 4. The CDR3 runs to 14 residues. Here the CDR3 DNA reads TGTGCCAGCAGCGTGGGACAGTTCTCCTACGAGCAGTACTTC. Encoded protein: CASSVGQFSYEQYF.

This chain links TRBV11-2 with TRBJ2-3, with 8 bases identical to TRBD2. CDR1 and CDR2 (germline): SGHAT, FQNNGV. V lost 2 bases to trimming and J lost 5 bases; unmatched junction nucleotides: 3. CDR3 length: 14 residues. CDR3 loop: CASSLMTSEDTQYF. The CDR3 DNA follows: TGTGCCAGCAGCTTAATGACTAGCGAAGATACGCAGTATTTT.

The J gene is TRBJ1-1, the V gene TRBV9, with D possibly matching TRBD1 (6 bases). CDR1 SGDLS and CDR2 YYNGEE come from the germline V gene. V dropped 2 bases and J dropped 4 bases, with 12 bases sitting between them. The CDR3 runs to 14 residues. Written as DNA, the CDR3 is TGTGCCAGCAGCGTTAACAGGGTCGGCACTGAAGCTTTCTTT. It is translated as CASSVNRVGTEAFF.

The chain carries TRBV18 and TRBJ1-5; D is unclear. Trimming took 4 bases from V and 7 from J, leaving 17 bases between them. The CDR3 consists of 15 residues. CDR1 is KGHSH, CDR2 LQKENI, per germline. CDR3 protein: CASSRDRGFSQPQHF. DNA for the CDR3: TGTGCCAGCTCACGAGATCGGGGATTCAGCCAGCCCCAGCATTTT.

V and J are TRBV7-3 and TRBJ2-3, with TRBD2 identical over 8 bases. The CDR3 has 15 amino acids. Per germline, CDR1 SGHTA and CDR2 FQGTGA. V trimming: 5 bases; J trimming: 0 bases; junction bases outside the gene matches: 4. The CDR3 DNA follows: TGTGCCAGCAGCCCAGTAGCGGGGAGCACAGATACGCAGTATTTT. Translated, it gives CASSPVAGSTDTQYF.

The chain is built from TRBV7-9 and TRBJ1-6; D unclear. Germline lookup yields CDR1 SEHNR and CDR2 FQNEAQ (reference sequence). Trimming removed 5 bases from V and 2 bases from J, with 10 bases in between. This CDR3 has 15 amino acids. The CDR3: CASSPPEAYNSPLHF. CDR3 in DNA: TGTGCCAGCAGCCCCCCAGAGGCCTATAATTCACCCCTCCACTTT.

V usage is TRBV10-3 and J usage is TRBJ2-1; TRBD2 matches at 8 bases. The CDR3 consists of 16 residues. Trimming cost V 3 bases and J 7 bases; bases outside gene matches: 11. Germline lookup yields CDR1 ENHRY and CDR2 SYGVKD. For the CDR3, the DNA is TGTGCCATCAGTGACCTCCAGCGGGAGTCAGGAAATGAGCAGTTCTTC. The encoded protein is CAISDLQRESGNEQFF.

The chain joins TRBV11-2 to TRBJ2-3; TRBD2 is a possible D gene (6 bases). The V gene lost 10 bases and the J gene lost 2 bases, with 13 bases spanning the gap. Germline lookup yields CDR1 SGHAT and CDR2 FQNNGV. The CDR3 sequence is 13 residues long. Here the CDR3 DNA reads TGTGCCACCGCGGGACTCCCCACAGATACGCAGTATTTT. Translating gives CATAGLPTDTQYF.

The rearrangement uses TRBV5-5 and TRBJ2-1, with a tentative D call TRBD1 (6 bases). The CDR3 runs to 12 residues. Germline CDR1 reads SGHKS; CDR2 reads YYEKEE (reference sequence). Trimming left V 8 bases short and J 6 bases short, with 12 bases between. The CDR3 bases are TGTGCCAGTACGACAGGATCCAATGAGCAGTTCTTC. It encodes CASTTGSNEQFF.

This chain uses TRBV4-1 with TRBJ2-2; no clear D. CDR1 is MGHRA, CDR2 YSYEKL, per germline. V lost 0 bases to trimming and J lost 2 bases, with 7 bases between them. This CDR3 contains 15 residues. The CDR3 reads CASSQEGFNTGELFF. Written as DNA, the CDR3 is TGCGCCAGCAGCCAAGAGGGCTTCAACACCGGGGAGCTGTTTTTT.

The J gene is TRBJ1-1, the V gene TRBV6-1, with D unclear. Per the germline V gene, CDR1 is MNHNS and CDR2 is SASEGT. The CDR3 has 14 residues. V gave up 2 bases and J gave up 5 bases, with 12 bases separating them. The CDR3 loop is CASSEPGRSTEAFF. The CDR3 DNA reads TGTGCCAGCAGTGAACCGGGTAGAAGTACTGAAGCTTTCTTT.

The chain combines TRBV5-1 with TRBJ2-7; D might be TRBD1 (6 bases). The CDR3 is made up of 12 amino acids. The germline CDR1 and CDR2 sequences are SGHRS and YFSETQ. V was shortened by 3 bases and J by 6 bases, with 10 bases between the two germline ends. CDR3 DNA sequence: TGCGCCAGCAGCTCCAGGGGATCCGAGCAGTACTTC. Protein: CASSSRGSEQYF.

In DNA form, the CDR3 reads TGTGCCAGCAGTTTATCAAAGGGGGCCCAAGAGACCCAGTACTTC. Translation: CASSLSKGAQETQYF. The chain combines TRBV28 with TRBJ2-5, with TRBD1 identical over 7 bases. This CDR3 has 15 amino acids. Per germline, CDR1 MDHEN and CDR2 SYDVKM. Germline trimming cut 1 base from V and 1 base from J; bases unmatched to any gene: 3.

This chain uses TRBV5-4 with TRBJ1-2, with 7 positions matching TRBD1. Trimming at V came to 5 bases and at J to 0 bases, leaving 7 bases not matched to a gene. The length of the CDR3 is 15 residues. Germline-derived CDR1 and CDR2 are SGHNT and YYREEE (reference sequence). This chain's CDR3 is CASSYLQGANYGYTF. The CDR3, as DNA: TGTGCCAGCAGTTATTTGCAGGGGGCTAACTATGGCTACACCTTC.